Each of the 30 T cell receptor beta chains below was sequenced from the same sample in a study of T-cell memory formation after mild COVID-19. TCRdb called the 5' RACE reads again in MiXCR, with one record for every CDR3 protein. The sample lists around 300,000 distinct CDR3 sequences, roughly a fifth occurring once. The sequenced sample consisted of PBMCs or a T cell subset sorted from them (not recorded which). These receptors came from a man between 18 and 29 years old who had mild COVID-19 (a few samples of this study predate the infection). Cell type and time point are not known.

V and J are TRBV7-9 and TRBJ1-3, with D maybe TRBD1 (6 bases). Germline V gene sequence: CDR1 SEHNR, CDR2 FQNEAQ (reference sequence). The CDR3 extends over 21 amino acids. V lost 2 bases to trimming and J lost 1 base, with 27 bases between them. The CDR3 sequence: CASSLPRDTSDDKPSGNTIYF. For the CDR3, the DNA is TGTGCCAGCAGCTTACCCCGGGACACCAGTGATGATAAACCTTCTGGAAACACCATATATTTT.

This clonotype was recorded a few times. The V call is TRBV5-6, the J call TRBJ2-3; 14 nucleotides align to TRBD2. The germline V gene has CDR1 SGHDT and CDR2 YYEEEE. The length of the CDR3 is 19 residues. Trimming took 2 bases from V and 0 from J; bases not matched to a gene: 8. The CDR3 DNA sequence: TGTGCCAGCAGCTTTCGAACCGGGACTAGCGGGGGAAGCACAGATACGCAGTATTTT. This encodes CASSFRTGTSGGSTDTQYF. The complete variable domain, with remaining parts taken from reference TRBV5-6 and TRBJ2-3, reads DAGVTQSPTHLIKTRGQQVTLRCSPKSGHDTVSWYQQALGQGPQFIFQYYEEEERQRGNFPDRFSGHQFPNYSSELNVNALLLGDSALYLCASSFRTGTSGGSTDTQYFGPGTRLTVL.

There are a few counts of this clonotype. The rearrangement joins TRBV12-3 or TRBV12-4 to TRBJ2-7; TRBD2 is a possible D gene (6 bases). CDR3 size: 14 residues. V lost 8 bases and J lost 2, with 16 bases in between. This CDR3 reads CASSFFSGPYEQYF. The CDR3 DNA sequence: TGTGCCAGCTCCTTCTTCAGCGGGCCCTACGAGCAGTACTTC.

This clonotype was detected a few times. The rearrangement links TRBV10-3 to TRBJ1-6; D possibly corresponds to TRBD1 (6 bases). The CDR3 runs to 14 residues. In germline, CDR1 is ENHRY, CDR2 SYGVKD. Deletions cut 7 bases from V and 4 bases from J, with 11 bases between. CDR3 sequence: CAIKGQLYNSPLHF. CDR3 in DNA: TGTGCCATCAAAGGACAGCTGTATAATTCACCCCTCCACTTT.

This clonotype occurred a few times. V usage is TRBV6-6 and J usage is TRBJ2-5, with D possibly being TRBD2 (7 bases). Trimming stripped 7 bases from V and 5 bases from J, with 14 bases between. Germline assignment: CDR1 MNHNY and CDR2 SVGAGI (reference sequence). The CDR3 covers 13 residues. DNA for the CDR3: TGTGCCAGCAACGTACAGGGAGGGGAGACCCAGTACTTC. Translating gives CASNVQGGETQYF.

The gene calls are TRBV7-2 and TRBJ2-7; weak D call: TRBD1 (5 bases). Germline V gene data show CDR1 as SGHTA and CDR2 as FQGNSA. The CDR3 runs to 13 residues. Trimming removed 5 bases at V and 2 bases at J, with 10 bases between. CDR3 protein: CASSVDSPYEQYF. The CDR3 DNA follows: TGTGCCAGCAGCGTCGACAGCCCCTACGAGCAGTACTTC.

This clonotype was seen only a few times. This chain joins TRBV4-1 and TRBJ1-2, with 7 nucleotides matching TRBD1. Trimming at V came to 3 bases and at J to 5 bases, leaving 3 bases not matched to a gene. CDR1 and CDR2 (germline): MGHRA, YSYEKL. The CDR3 totals 13 residues. CDR3 bases: TGCGCCAGCAGCCAGGGACAGAAGTATGGCTACACCTTC. Its protein is CASSQGQKYGYTF.

The V and J genes are TRBV12-3 or TRBV12-4 and TRBJ1-2; a weak D match, TRBD1 (5 bases). Deletions cut 5 bases from V and 8 bases from J, with 24 bases between. There are 16 residues in the CDR3. The CDR3 sequence is CASSPVGGDQVSGYTF. The CDR3 nucleotides are TGTGCCAGCAGTCCCGTTGGAGGGGACCAAGTATCGGGCTACACCTTC.

This chain links TRBV27 with TRBJ2-3; 8 bases are shared with TRBD2. V was clipped by 5 bases and J by 4 bases; unmatched bases: 8. This CDR3 is built from 15 residues. CDR1 and CDR2 from the germline V gene are MNHEY and SMNVEV (reference sequence). The DNA of the CDR3 is TGTGCCAGCAGTGTTAGCGGGGTGTCGGCAGATACGCAGTATTTT. Its protein is CASSVSGVSADTQYF.

In this sample, this clonotype turned up a few times. The chain recombines TRBV10-3 with TRBJ2-6; TRBD1 might be the D (7 bases). CDR1 is ENHRY, CDR2 SYGVKD, per germline. The V end lost 3 bases, the J end lost 2 bases, and 17 bases lay between the germline ends. The CDR3 runs to 18 residues. The CDR3 protein is CAISDQEGAGTGANVLTF. The CDR3 DNA reads as TGTGCCATCAGTGACCAGGAGGGGGCAGGGACTGGGGCCAACGTCCTGACTTTC.

This clonotype has ten or more counts. The genes are TRBV27 and TRBJ2-2, with TRBD1 matching over 8 bases. This CDR3 is 16 amino acids long. V lost 6 bases to trimming and J lost 3 bases; unmatched junction nucleotides: 9. CDR1 and CDR2 (germline): MNHEY, SMNVEV (reference sequence). In DNA, the CDR3 is TGTGCCAGCAGCTGGGGGATGGACAGGGACACCGGGGAGCTGTTTTTT. This translates into CASSWGMDRDTGELFF.

The J gene is TRBJ2-7, the V gene TRBV29-1, with a weak D call TRBD1 (6 bases). Trimming removed 3 bases at V and 2 bases at J, with 17 bases between. The CDR3 totals 15 residues. Germline-derived CDR1 and CDR2 are SQVTM and ANQGSEA. Here the CDR3 reads CSVDRGTKNPYEQYF. CDR3 DNA sequence: TGCAGCGTTGATAGGGGGACAAAGAACCCCTACGAGCAGTACTTC.

The CDR3 here is CASSQEGGPNYGYTF. The CDR3 nucleotides are TGCGCCAGCAGCCAAGAGGGGGGACCTAACTATGGCTACACCTTC. V is TRBV4-1 and J is TRBJ1-2; maybe TRBD1 (5 bases). The CDR3 is 15 residues long. Trimming shortened V by 0 bases and J by 0 bases, and 8 bases separated the two germline ends. Germline values: CDR1 MGHRA, CDR2 YSYEKL.

This clonotype came up a few times. The J gene is TRBJ1-2, the V gene TRBV20-1; D is unresolved. The V and J ends lost 1 base and 3 bases respectively, with 12 bases between them. The CDR3 runs to 14 residues. Germline CDR1 is DFQATT and CDR2 is SNEGSKA (reference sequence). The CDR3 bases are TGCAGTGCTAGAGGCCGGGCCTACGACTATGGCTACACCTTC. Encoded protein: CSARGRAYDYGYTF.

V and J are TRBV4-1 and TRBJ1-2; perhaps TRBD1 as D (5 bases). The CDR3 consists of 17 residues. The V gene lost 4 bases and the J gene lost 0 bases, with 18 bases spanning the gap. The germline gives CDR1 MGHRA, CDR2 YSYEKL. The CDR3 loop is CASSPRFLTVANYGYTF. The CDR3 coding sequence is TGCGCCAGCAGCCCACGGTTTCTGACAGTCGCTAACTATGGCTACACCTTC.

The table lists this clonotype with a few counts. V usage is TRBV9 and J usage is TRBJ2-2; possible D gene TRBD1, 6 bases. Germline assignment: CDR1 SGDLS and CDR2 YYNGEE. The CDR3 loop spans 15 amino acids. Trimming took 3 bases from V and 0 from J, leaving 9 bases between them. This chain's CDR3 is CASSAGHANTGELFF. For the CDR3, the DNA is TGTGCCAGCAGCGCGGGACACGCGAACACCGGGGAGCTGTTTTTT.

As regards this clonotype: A much larger clone is a single base away; this may be a read error. This chain links TRBV4-2 with TRBJ2-5; D may correspond to TRBD1 or TRBD2 (6 bases each). This CDR3 has 14 residues. Germline CDR1 is LGHNA and CDR2 is YNFKEQ. The CDR3 nucleotides are TGTGCCAGCAGCCGTACACAGGGAGGTGAGACCAAGTACTTC. The encoded protein is CASSRTQGGETKYF.

This clonotype occurred a few times. The chain carries TRBV18 and TRBJ2-5, with D uncertain. CDR1 and CDR2 from the germline V gene are KGHSH and LQKENI. The CDR3 is made up of 13 amino acids. With 2 bases removed from V and 5 bases from J, the gap between germline ends came to 9 bases. CDR3 region: CASSPRLWETQYF. CDR3 coding DNA: TGTGCCAGCTCACCAAGGTTGTGGGAGACCCAGTACTTC.

This clonotype was seen only once. This sequence joins TRBV19 and TRBJ1-1, with D perhaps matching TRBD1 (5 bases). The CDR3 spans 14 residues. The V end lost 3 bases, the J end lost 1 base, and 9 bases lay between the germline ends. CDR1 and CDR2 (germline): LNHDA, SQIVND (reference sequence). The CDR3 nucleotides are TGTGCCAGTAGTATTGGGGGGACGAACACTGAAGCTTTCTTT. Translation gives CASSIGGTNTEAFF.

This clonotype was observed a few times. The chain links TRBV30 to TRBJ2-4; tentatively, D is TRBD2 (6 bases). CDR1 and CDR2 from the germline V gene are GTSNPN and SVGIG (reference sequence). The CDR3 consists of 14 residues. V lost 0 bases and J lost 0, with 6 bases in between. In DNA, the CDR3 is TGTGCCTGGAGTGTCGGGGGAGCCAAAAACATTCAGTACTTC. As protein: CAWSVGGAKNIQYF.

The V and J genes are TRBV6-6 and TRBJ2-2, with 15 bases lining up with TRBD2. J lost 3 bases, V lost 6 bases, and 14 bases had no gene match. This CDR3 spans 20 amino acids. Germline CDR1 reads MNHNY; CDR2 reads SVGAGI (reference sequence). The CDR3 spells CASSPITGLAGGRYTGELFF. DNA for the CDR3: TGTGCCAGCAGCCCTATTACGGGACTAGCGGGGGGAAGGTACACCGGGGAGCTGTTTTTT.

This clonotype turned up a few times. The chain combines TRBV7-2 with TRBJ1-1, with 7 bases matching TRBD1. After removal of 1 base from V and 4 bases from J, the junction contained 3 bases not matched to a gene. Germline V gene lookup returns CDR1 SGHTA and CDR2 FQGNSA. The CDR3 consists of 14 residues. The CDR3 bases are TGTGCCAGCAGCTTAGTGAGGACAGGCACTGAAGCTTTCTTT. Its protein is CASSLVRTGTEAFF.

This clonotype was observed a handful of times. The rearrangement joins TRBV5-6 to TRBJ1-1; TRBD1 matches at 7 bases. The V gene end was trimmed by 4 bases and the J gene end by 0 bases; junction bases not matched to a gene: 9. CDR1 SGHDT and CDR2 YYEEEE come from the germline V gene. There are 16 residues in the CDR3. The CDR3 reads CASSRVDRTLNTEAFF. In DNA form, the CDR3 reads TGTGCCAGCAGCCGGGTGGACAGGACCTTGAACACTGAAGCTTTCTTT.

The genes are TRBV14 and TRBJ2-7; tentative D call: TRBD2 (5 bases). V was cut by 5 bases and J by 7 bases, with 12 bases left in between. The CDR3 is 12 residues long. Germline V gives CDR1 SGHDN, CDR2 FVKESK. CDR3 sequence (DNA): TGTGCCAGCAGCGACCGGGAAGGGGAGCAGTACGTC. Encoded protein: CASSDREGEQYV.

The chain couples TRBV12-3 or TRBV12-4 to TRBJ1-6; 8 nucleotides match TRBD1. This CDR3 has 15 residues. The ends lost 2 bases at V and 9 bases at J; junction bases unmatched: 6. CDR3 sequence reads: CASSLQGAGSSPLHF. The CDR3 bases are TGTGCCAGCAGTTTACAGGGGGCAGGGTCTTCACCCCTCCACTTT.

This clonotype appeared a few times. The gene calls are TRBV28 and TRBJ1-6; possible D gene TRBD1, 5 bases. The germline V and J ends were trimmed by 7 bases and 14 bases, with 15 bases remaining between them. The CDR3 consists of 12 residues. Germline V CDR1 and CDR2: MDHEN, SYDVKM. The CDR3 DNA reads as TGTGCCAGCACCCTCGGGGGGAAAGCCCTCCACTTT. It translates to CASTLGGKALHF. The entire variable domain, with the rest obtained from reference TRBV28 and TRBJ1-6, is as follows: DVKVTQSSRYLVKRTGEKVFLECVQDMDHENMFWYRQDPGLGLRLIYFSYDVKMKEKGDIPEGYSVSREKKERFSLILESASTNQTSMYLCASTLGGKALHFGNGTRLTVT.

This clonotype was picked up a small number of times. The chain joins TRBV2 to TRBJ1-2, with 9 bases aligning to TRBD1. Germline assignment: CDR1 SNHLY and CDR2 FYNNEI. CDR3 length: 15 residues. With V trimmed by 6 bases and J by 4 bases, 9 bases remained unmatched. CDR3 in DNA: TGTGCCAGCAGGCCCGGGACAGGGAAGGGCTATGGCTACACCTTC. It translates to CASRPGTGKGYGYTF.

The chain employs TRBV6-2 or TRBV6-3 and TRBJ2-3; 9 nucleotides align to TRBD2. This CDR3 comprises 14 residues. V gave up 6 bases and J gave up 5 bases; unmatched junction bases: 6. Per germline, CDR1 MNHEY and CDR2 SVGEGT. The CDR3 sequence: CASRRGGLEDTQYF. CDR3 bases: TGTGCCAGCAGGCGGGGGGGCCTCGAAGATACGCAGTATTTT.

This clonotype appeared many times. V and J are TRBV28 and TRBJ2-3, with 10 nucleotides matching TRBD2. This CDR3 is built from 16 residues. CDR1 is MDHEN, CDR2 SYDVKM, per germline. The ends lost 2 bases at V and 3 bases at J; junction bases unmatched: 5. CDR3 sequence (DNA): TGTGCCAGCAGTTTAGGTCCGGGACTAGCGACAGATACGCAGTATTTT. It is translated as CASSLGPGLATDTQYF.

The rearrangement links TRBV2 to TRBJ2-5; 13 positions agree with TRBD2. V lost 6 bases and J lost 5; bases outside the gene matches: 3. CDR3 length equals 14 residues. CDR1 is SNHLY, CDR2 FYNNEI, per germline. This CDR3 is CASRGLAGVETQYF. DNA for the CDR3: TGTGCCAGCAGAGGACTAGCGGGGGTCGAGACCCAGTACTTC. Combining the CDR3 with reference TRBV2 and TRBJ2-5 gives the whole variable domain EPEVTQTPSHQVTQMGQEVILRCVPISNHLYFYWYRQILGQKVEFLVSFYNNEISEKSEIFDDQFSVERPDGSNFTLKIRSTKLEDSAMYFCASRGLAGVETQYFGPGTRLLVL.